The clone carrying this T cell receptor (beta chain) was observed a handful of times. Its antigen is undetermined. RNA transcripts were the template, and TCR beta CDR3 regions were amplified from them. RT-PCR in the first round used HTBI primers; a second-round multiplex PCR followed. Each CDR3 protein gets one entry after TCRdb re-called the multiplex PCR reads with MiXCR. The top ten hold 7.1% of the sample, which has 600,000 to 650,000 distinct CDR3 sequences, about 20% seen once. The data derive from a study of Graves' ophthalmopathy and Graves' hyperthyroidism. Germline CDR1 and CDR2: SGHRS and YFSETQ. V was trimmed by 0 bases and J by 4 bases, leaving 11 bases between them. This CDR3 comprises 14 residues. No donor had other autoimmune disease, uncontrolled infection, pregnancy or lactation. Study-wide points: Sensitivity reached 87.88% and specificity roughly 82% for a 13-signature model separating ophthalmopathy from stable hyperthyroidism.

The sequence derives from a woman aged 18-29 years with stable Graves' hyperthyroidism. Some clones in this sample may be carry-over from other donors' samples. The chain uses TRBV5-1 and TRBJ2-7; no reliable D call. The sequenced material came from peripheral blood. CDR3 DNA: TGCGCCAGCAGCTTGGATTACGGTGGATACGAGCAGTACTTC. Translating it yields CASSLDYGGYEQYF.